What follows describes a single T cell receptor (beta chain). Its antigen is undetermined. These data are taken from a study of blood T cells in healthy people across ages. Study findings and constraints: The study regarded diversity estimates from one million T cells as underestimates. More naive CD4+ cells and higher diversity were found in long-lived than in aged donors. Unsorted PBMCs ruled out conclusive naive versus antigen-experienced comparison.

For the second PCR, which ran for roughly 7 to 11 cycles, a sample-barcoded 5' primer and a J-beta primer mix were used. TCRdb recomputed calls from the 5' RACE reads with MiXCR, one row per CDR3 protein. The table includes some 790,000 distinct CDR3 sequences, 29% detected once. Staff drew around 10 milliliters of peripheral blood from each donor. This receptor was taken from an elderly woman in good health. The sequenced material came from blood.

The CDR3 region has the DNA TGTGCCAGCAGTGATTCTGACAGGGGTGCAACTAATGAAAAACTGTTTTTT. As protein: CASSDSDRGATNEKLFF. This rearrangement joins TRBV27 to TRBJ1-4, with 8 bases fitting TRBD1. The CDR3 has 17 residues. Germline CDR1 reads MNHEY; CDR2 reads SMNVEV (reference sequence). The V and J ends lost 5 bases and 0 bases, in that order; junction bases with no gene match: 8.